A selection of T cell receptor beta chains follows, all from one sample in a study of Graves' ophthalmopathy and Graves' hyperthyroidism. Via MiXCR, TCRdb re-called the multiplex PCR reads, giving one row per CDR3 protein. The repertoire holds roughly 230,000 distinct CDR3 sequences, with roughly a fifth as singletons. Sequenced input: peripheral blood. These receptors originate from a woman in her fifties or sixties with Graves' ophthalmopathy. Each CDR3 is given with its conserved first and last residue.

v_call: TRBV29-1; j_call: TRBJ1-1; cdr3_aa: CSAQRRGMNTEAFF
v_call: TRBV30; j_call: TRBJ2-2; cdr3_aa: CAYTTGGYTGELFF
v_call: TRBV15; j_call: TRBJ1-1; cdr3_aa: CATSVKPDNTEAFF
v_call: TRBV13; j_call: TRBJ2-2; cdr3_aa: CASARFVYRGRSAGELFF
v_call: TRBV29-1; j_call: TRBJ2-5; cdr3_aa: CSILAGETQYF
v_call: TRBV30; j_call: TRBJ1-5; cdr3_aa: CAWGIRGTSNQPQHF
v_call: TRBV30; j_call: TRBJ1-6; cdr3_aa: CAWGDREPLHF
v_call: TRBV27; j_call: TRBJ2-7; cdr3_aa: CASSRGLPYEQYF
v_call: TRBV20-1; j_call: TRBJ2-7; cdr3_aa: CSANHRTLGEQYF
v_call: TRBV6-1; j_call: TRBJ2-7; cdr3_aa: CASSDAGVSYEQYF
v_call: TRBV6-2/TRBV6-3; j_call: TRBJ1-1; cdr3_aa: CASSTLTGEGTEAFF
v_call: TRBV20-1; j_call: TRBJ1-5; cdr3_aa: CSATTGGGPQHF
v_call: TRBV28; j_call: TRBJ1-1; cdr3_aa: CASSNRVAEAFF
v_call: TRBV25-1; j_call: TRBJ2-4; cdr3_aa: CASSEPGAKNIQYF
v_call: TRBV20-1; j_call: TRBJ2-5; cdr3_aa: CSAVGQGQETQYF
v_call: TRBV20-1; j_call: TRBJ2-2; cdr3_aa: CSARAPLGTKVNTGELFF
v_call: TRBV19; j_call: TRBJ2-5; cdr3_aa: CASSIERTREETQYF
v_call: TRBV5-6; j_call: TRBJ2-7; cdr3_aa: CASSLSLRRYEQYF
v_call: TRBV28; j_call: TRBJ2-7; cdr3_aa: CASSLPQDRSYEQYF
v_call: TRBV19; j_call: TRBJ1-1; cdr3_aa: CASSIRDNTEAFF
v_call: TRBV9; j_call: TRBJ1-1; cdr3_aa: CASTRASSRNTEALF
v_call: TRBV5-1; j_call: TRBJ1-3; cdr3_aa: CASSFYQLGPNGNTIYF
v_call: TRBV6-1; j_call: TRBJ2-5; cdr3_aa: CASSPPRTEETQYF
v_call: TRBV28; j_call: TRBJ1-5; cdr3_aa: CASSLSQATRSQHF
v_call: TRBV2; j_call: TRBJ1-2; cdr3_aa: CASGANRGGYTF
v_call: TRBV4-1; j_call: TRBJ2-6; cdr3_aa: CASSQVGTGIPGANVLTF
v_call: TRBV5-4; j_call: TRBJ1-2; cdr3_aa: CASSSQGAAQYGYTF
v_call: TRBV28; j_call: TRBJ2-7; cdr3_aa: CASRRMAGNTYEQYF
v_call: TRBV18; j_call: TRBJ2-5; cdr3_aa: CASSPSLAGQETQYF
v_call: TRBV6-2/TRBV6-3; j_call: TRBJ1-1; cdr3_aa: CASRPTGNTEAFF
v_call: TRBV30; j_call: TRBJ1-1; cdr3_aa: CAWSHSMNTEAFF
v_call: TRBV9; j_call: TRBJ1-2; cdr3_aa: CASSAKPGRQRGFNYGYTF
v_call: TRBV6-2/TRBV6-3; j_call: TRBJ2-7; cdr3_aa: CASLARGLYYEQYF
v_call: TRBV11-1; j_call: TRBJ2-7; cdr3_aa: CASSSTNGAYEQYF
v_call: TRBV11-2; j_call: TRBJ2-7; cdr3_aa: CASSFIAGSSYEQYF
v_call: TRBV6-1; j_call: TRBJ2-2; cdr3_aa: CATSTTGTIGELFF
v_call: TRBV6-2/TRBV6-3; j_call: TRBJ1-2; cdr3_aa: CASSFGVLPGYTF
v_call: TRBV28; j_call: TRBJ1-1; cdr3_aa: CASSTPMTEAFF
v_call: TRBV27; j_call: TRBJ1-2; cdr3_aa: CASSLRTPAYGYTF
v_call: TRBV11-2; j_call: TRBJ1-2; cdr3_aa: CASSLDPGGQGRYTF
v_call: TRBV28; j_call: TRBJ2-7; cdr3_aa: CASSFSGRVGSNSYEQYF
v_call: TRBV12-3/TRBV12-4; j_call: TRBJ2-3; cdr3_aa: CASSFWTMTDTQYF
v_call: TRBV9; j_call: TRBJ2-4; cdr3_aa: CASSVGGAKNIQYF
v_call: TRBV11-1; j_call: TRBJ1-5; cdr3_aa: CASSLVRGQPQHF
v_call: TRBV7-9; j_call: TRBJ1-6; cdr3_aa: CASSFVNNSPLHF
v_call: TRBV28; j_call: TRBJ1-5; cdr3_aa: CASSPPRSSNQPQHF
v_call: TRBV7-2; j_call: TRBJ1-2; cdr3_aa: CASSLRGSGRGYTF
v_call: TRBV18; j_call: TRBJ2-5; cdr3_aa: CASSPPSTGSPGETQYF
v_call: TRBV19; j_call: TRBJ1-1; cdr3_aa: CASSHGVSNTEAFF
v_call: TRBV19; j_call: TRBJ1-6; cdr3_aa: CASSSAGTGVNSPLHF
v_call: TRBV27; j_call: TRBJ2-5; cdr3_aa: CASSLTVGETQYF
v_call: TRBV20-1; j_call: TRBJ2-5; cdr3_aa: CSAGDLQETQYF
v_call: TRBV20-1; j_call: TRBJ2-2; cdr3_aa: CSARDGNTGELFF
v_call: TRBV7-8; j_call: TRBJ2-7; cdr3_aa: CASTHRDILYEQYF
v_call: TRBV29-1; j_call: TRBJ2-7; cdr3_aa: CSVVTRQVLGEQYF
v_call: TRBV27; j_call: TRBJ1-3; cdr3_aa: CASRPTGGDTIYF
v_call: TRBV19; j_call: TRBJ1-5; cdr3_aa: CASSMKGHSNQPQHF
v_call: TRBV7-8; j_call: TRBJ2-2; cdr3_aa: CASSPAGGYTGELFF
v_call: TRBV19; j_call: TRBJ1-1; cdr3_aa: CASSIRQNTEAFF